This T cell receptor (beta chain) was identified during a study of response to subunit inactivated influenza vaccine. TCRdb fed the RT-PCR reads into MiXCR, producing one record per CDR3 protein. The sample includes fewer than 600,000 distinct CDR3 sequences, roughly 7.9% seen only once; the top ten take 13%. The V end was cut by 1 base, the J end by 7 bases, with 14 bases between. CDR1 SGHTA and CDR2 FQGNSA come from the germline V gene. The CDR3 sequence is 15 residues long. In its sample, this clonotype was seen many times. The genes are TRBV7-2 and TRBJ2-1; the D call may be TRBD1 or TRBD2 (5 bases each). Sequences were derived from PBMCs from blood, sampled roughly 24 months after vaccination. The clonotype comes from a man aged 45 to 70 who received an inactivated influenza vaccine. Here the CDR3 reads CASSLEFYEGNEQFF. CDR3 sequence (DNA): TGTGCCAGCAGCTTAGAATTCTATGAGGGGAATGAGCAGTTCTTC.